This passage covers 14 T cell receptor beta chains from one sample sequenced in a study of T cell responses to AZD1222 COVID-19 vaccine. Method: immunoSEQ multiplex PCR; TCRdb's copy keeps in-frame clones and lacks some. The table shows 150,000 to 200,000 clones, with approximately 94% occurring only once. The sequences come from peripheral blood, collected 28 days after the second AZD1222 dose. The receptors were sampled from an adult who received the AZD1222 COVID-19 vaccine.

The rearrangement uses TRBV21-1 and TRBJ2-7; TRBD2, the table's D call, lacks a check against the DNA. TRBV21-1 is listed as a pseudogene. This CDR3 is built from 13 residues. The CDR3 is CASSKALDHEQYF. CDR3 nucleotides: TGTGCCAGCAGCAAAGCCCTAGACCACGAGCAGTACTTC.

The rearrangement joins TRBV12-3 or TRBV12-4 to TRBJ1-6; D is uncertain. Deletions cut 3 bases from V and 8 bases from J, with 8 bases between. This CDR3 contains 13 residues. In DNA form, the CDR3 reads TGTGCCAGCAGTTTCCGACTTGATTCACCCCTCCACTTT. Its translation: CASSFRLDSPLHF.

A single count supports this clone. This sample also contains other DNA sequences that code for the same CDR3. The chain has TRBV2 and TRBJ1-1; TRBD1 might be the D (5 bases). The CDR3 has 13 residues. Germline V gives CDR1 SNHLY, CDR2 FYNNEI. Trimming shortened V by 5 bases and J by 2 bases, and 9 bases separated the two germline ends. The chain's CDR3 is CASSRQGNTEAFF. CDR3 DNA sequence: TGTGCCAGCAGTCGGCAGGGTAACACTGAAGCTTTCTTT.

The chain carries TRBV11-1 and TRBJ1-1, with a weak D call TRBD1 (6 bases). V gave up 4 bases and J gave up 5 bases, with 14 bases separating them. CDR3 length: 14 residues. The germline gives CDR1 SGHAT, CDR2 FQDESV (reference sequence). The CDR3 sequence is CASSSGASKTEAFF. The CDR3 DNA reads TGTGCCAGCAGCTCGGGGGCGAGCAAAACTGAAGCTTTCTTT.

This rearrangement joins TRBV4-2 to TRBJ1-4; D might be TRBD1 (5 bases). This CDR3 is built from 15 residues. V was cut by 0 bases and J by 10 bases, with 15 bases left in between. Germline assignment: CDR1 LGHNA and CDR2 YNFKEQ. CDR3: CASSQEGVLGGKLFF. DNA of the CDR3: TGTGCCAGCAGCCAAGAAGGGGTCCTGGGGGGAAAACTGTTTTTT.

The J gene is TRBJ1-2, the V gene TRBV30, with 7 bases matching TRBD1. The CDR3 totals 13 residues. CDR1 GTSNPN and CDR2 SVGIG come from the germline V gene (reference sequence). V lost 2 bases to trimming and J lost 7 bases; unmatched junction nucleotides: 7. This CDR3 is CAWSLTGVRGYTF. CDR3 DNA: TGTGCCTGGAGTCTTACAGGGGTTCGTGGCTACACCTTC.

The rearrangement joins TRBV4-2 to TRBJ2-7; perhaps D is TRBD1 or TRBD2 (5 bases each). The V end lost 0 bases, the J end lost 3 bases, and 9 bases lay between the germline ends. The germline V gene encodes CDR1 LGHNA and CDR2 YNFKEQ. This CDR3 has 14 residues. CDR3 nucleotide sequence: TGTGCCAGCAGCCAAGACCGAGGGGACTACGAGCAGTACTTC. Its protein product is CASSQDRGDYEQYF.

The chain recombines TRBV12-3 or TRBV12-4 with TRBJ2-1; D gene uncertain. With 6 bases removed from V and 6 bases from J, the gap between germline ends came to 9 bases. The CDR3 consists of 12 residues. In DNA, the CDR3 is TGTGCCAGCAGCCCATACGCCAATGAGCAGTTCTTC. Translation gives CASSPYANEQFF.

V usage is TRBV19 and J usage is TRBJ2-1; D perhaps matches TRBD2 (5 bases). Trimming cost V 1 base and J 10 bases, with 11 bases left between them. Germline V gene sequence: CDR1 LNHDA, CDR2 SQIVND (reference sequence). The CDR3 spans 13 residues. CDR3 sequence (DNA): TGTGCCAGTAGTATAGGGAGGATCGGAGAGCAGTTCTTC. It specifies CASSIGRIGEQFF.

V is TRBV5-5 and J is TRBJ1-2; D possibly corresponds to TRBD1 (6 bases). V was clipped by 4 bases and J by 8 bases, with 15 bases between them. There are 13 residues in the CDR3. In germline, CDR1 is SGHKS, CDR2 YYEKEE (reference sequence). This chain's CDR3 is CASSTSTGEGYTF. DNA of the CDR3: TGTGCCAGCAGCACTTCGACAGGAGAAGGCTACACCTTC. Variable domain in full (rest from reference TRBV5-5 and TRBJ1-2): DAGVTQSPTHLIKTRGQQVTLRCSPISGHKSVSWYQQVLGQGPQFIFQYYEKEERGRGNFPDRFSARQFPNYSSELNVNALLLGDSALYLCASSTSTGEGYTFGSGTRLTVV.

J is TRBJ2-7 and V is TRBV2; no firm D call. Germline CDR1 and CDR2: SNHLY and FYNNEI. Trimming cost V 8 bases and J 2 bases, with 7 bases left between them. The CDR3 loop spans 11 amino acids. The CDR3 DNA reads TGTGCCAGCCAACTCGCCTACGAGCAGTACTTC. Its translation: CASQLAYEQYF. The whole variable domain, remainder taken from reference TRBV2 and TRBJ2-7, is EPEVTQTPSHQVTQMGQEVILRCVPISNHLYFYWYRQILGQKVEFLVSFYNNEISEKSEIFDDQFSVERPDGSNFTLKIRSTKLEDSAMYFCASQLAYEQYFGPGTRLTVT.

The chain joins TRBV4-2 to TRBJ2-7, with 8 bases aligning to TRBD2. There are 15 residues in the CDR3. After removal of 1 base from V and 5 bases from J, the junction contained 7 bases not matched to a gene. Germline CDR1 reads LGHNA; CDR2 reads YNFKEQ. The CDR3 is CASSQVPGGPDEQYF. In DNA, the CDR3 is TGTGCCAGCAGCCAAGTTCCGGGAGGGCCCGACGAGCAGTACTTC.

This clone was recorded once. The rearrangement links TRBV15 to TRBJ2-3; 14 nucleotides line up with TRBD2. V dropped 0 bases and J dropped 1; count of bases not matched to a gene: 6. From germline, CDR1 is LNHNV and CDR2 YYDKDF (reference sequence). CDR3 length: 19 residues. CDR3 nucleotides: TGTGCCACCAGCAGAGATCTAGGGACTAGCGGGAGTGGCACAGATACGCAGTATTTT. It encodes CATSRDLGTSGSGTDTQYF.

The chain's CDR3 is CASSSTAGTGWTDTQYF. In nucleotides, the CDR3 is TGTGCCAGCAGTTCTACCGCCGGGACAGGGTGGACAGATACGCAGTATTTT. The chain uses TRBV2 and TRBJ2-3; TRBD1 matches at 9 bases. CDR3 size: 17 residues. With V trimmed by 5 bases and J by 3 bases, 12 bases remained unmatched. CDR1 is SNHLY and CDR2 is FYNNEI in the germline V gene.